This T cell receptor (beta chain) came from a study of shared clonotypes between healthy human individuals. Overall study context: CD4 naive cells filled three plates per donor, CD4 memory three, CD8 naive two and CD8 memory one.

Study findings and constraints: The authors expected sequencing depth to affect clonotype sharing among donors.

Across several immunoSEQ plates, the genomic DNA of each subset was split evenly. Clones were read by immunoSEQ multiplex PCR, and TCRdb kept only the in-frame ones, dropping some. The sample carries roughly 2.5 million clones, 85% to 95% recorded once. As for this clone: Its antigen is unknown.

Germline CDR1 LGHNA, CDR2 YSLEER. The CDR3 covers 16 residues. J gave up 5 bases and V 0 bases, and 8 bases lay outside the gene matches. This chain connects TRBV4-3 to TRBJ2-3; TRBD2 matches at 7 bases. The sequence came from a young man in good health. The source material was naive CD4+ T cells sorted from blood. Indicated subset: CD45RA+ positively selected. CDR3 nucleotide sequence: TGCGCCAGCAGCCAAGATAGGACTAGTGGGGGAGATACGCAGTATTTT. It yields the protein CASSQDRTSGGDTQYF.